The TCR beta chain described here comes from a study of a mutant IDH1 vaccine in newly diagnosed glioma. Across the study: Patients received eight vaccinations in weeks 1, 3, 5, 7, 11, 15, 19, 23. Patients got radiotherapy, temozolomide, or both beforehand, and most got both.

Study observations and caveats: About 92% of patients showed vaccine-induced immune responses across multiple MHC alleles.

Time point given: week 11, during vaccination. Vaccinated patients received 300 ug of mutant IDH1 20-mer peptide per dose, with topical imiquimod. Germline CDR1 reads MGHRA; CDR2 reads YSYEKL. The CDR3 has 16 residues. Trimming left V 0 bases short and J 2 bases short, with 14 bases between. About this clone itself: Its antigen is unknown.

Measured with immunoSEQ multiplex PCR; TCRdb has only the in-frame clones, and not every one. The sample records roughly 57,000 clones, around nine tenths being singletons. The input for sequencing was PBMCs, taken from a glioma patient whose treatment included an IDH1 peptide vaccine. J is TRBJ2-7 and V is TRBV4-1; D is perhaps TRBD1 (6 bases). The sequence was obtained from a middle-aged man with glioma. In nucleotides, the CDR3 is TGCGCCAGCAGCCAAGATTCCGGACAGTGGGCCTACGAGCAGTACTTC. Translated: CASSQDSGQWAYEQYF.